This note documents a single T cell receptor beta chain sequence. These data come from a study of regulatory T cells in long-lasting Graves disease. To make TCR beta libraries, researchers used iRepertoire HTBI primers and Arm-PCR of CDR3 regions. MiXCR, applied by TCRdb to the multiplex PCR reads, yields one record per CDR3 protein. The sample carries some 500,000 distinct CDR3 sequences, 16% recorded once. Sample time point: newly diagnosed GD, antithyroid drugs for less than 3 months. Extracted RNA from PBMCs served as the source of the TCR library. The CDR3 contains 13 residues. The V gene end was trimmed by 6 bases and the J gene end by 4 bases; junction bases not matched to a gene: 5. These sequences were also reported in another study, on T cells in Graves' hyperthyroidism and ophthalmopathy.

The chain employs TRBV12-3 or TRBV12-4 and TRBJ2-7; TRBD2 aligns across 8 bases. Here the sequenced sample was peripheral blood mononuclear cells (PBMCs), taken at new diagnosis, from a patient treated with antithyroid drugs. The receptor was derived from a woman aged 40 to 65 with Graves disease. The chain's CDR3 is CASSGGGEYEQYF. CDR3 DNA: TGTGCCAGCAGCGGGGGGGGGGAATACGAGCAGTACTTC.